These T cell receptor beta chains were read from a single sample in a study of blood T cell repertoires in COVID-19. TCRdb keeps only in-frame clones here, not all; method: immunoSEQ multiplex PCR. The table includes 430,000 or so clones, nearly 90% detected once. The sample taken for sequencing was PBMCs or T cells enriched from blood (not recorded which). The receptors stem from a woman between 18 and 29 years old who had been exposed to COVID-19. The CDR3 runs from the conserved cysteine through the conserved F or W. Each record gives: CDR3 length, V gene, J gene, clone size, D gene, CDR3 protein, CDR3 DNA. D genes are given only for firm matches. Some rows have no size entry. The others give once, few or many, or a class for an expanded clone.

len: 14
v_gene: TRBV19
j_gene: TRBJ1-5
abundance: -
d_gene: TRBD1
CDR3aa: CASKPGQGLQPQHF
CDR3nt: TGTGCCAGTAAGCCGGGACAGGGCCTTCAGCCCCAGCATTTT

len: 13
v_gene: TRBV5-1
j_gene: TRBJ2-5
abundance: -
d_gene: TRBD2
CDR3aa: CASSSGLGETQYF
CDR3nt: TGCGCCAGCAGCTCGGGACTAGGGGAGACCCAGTACTTC

len: 13
v_gene: TRBV7-3
j_gene: TRBJ2-5
abundance: -
d_gene: TRBD2
CDR3aa: CASSLGTSQTQYF
CDR3nt: TGTGCCAGCAGCTTAGGGACTAGCCAGACCCAGTACTTC

len: 13
v_gene: TRBV28
j_gene: TRBJ2-1
abundance: -
d_gene: -
CDR3aa: CASSIRVRNEQFF
CDR3nt: TGTGCCAGCAGTATCCGGGTGAGGAATGAGCAGTTCTTC

len: 12
v_gene: TRBV6-5
j_gene: TRBJ1-5
abundance: -
d_gene: TRBD1
CDR3aa: CASGQGDQPQHF
CDR3nt: TGTGCCAGCGGGCAGGGGGACCAGCCCCAGCATTTT

len: 15
v_gene: TRBV7-6
j_gene: TRBJ2-3
abundance: -
d_gene: TRBD2
CDR3aa: CASSLGGRETDTQYF
CDR3nt: TGTGCCAGCAGCTTAGGCGGGAGGGAAACAGATACGCAGTATTTT

len: 16
v_gene: TRBV11-2
j_gene: TRBJ2-7
abundance: -
d_gene: TRBD2
CDR3aa: CASSLVGPSGTYEQYF
CDR3nt: TGTGCCAGCAGCTTAGTTGGCCCTAGCGGAACCTACGAGCAGTACTTC

len: 15
v_gene: TRBV19
j_gene: TRBJ2-2
abundance: once
d_gene: -
CDR3aa: CASSITGTNTGELFF
CDR3nt: TGTGCCAGTAGTATTACAGGGACGAACACCGGGGAGCTGTTTTTT

len: 15
v_gene: TRBV4-3
j_gene: TRBJ2-2
abundance: -
d_gene: -
CDR3aa: CASSQGGQSPGELFF
CDR3nt: TGCGCCAGCAGCCAAGGGGGGCAGTCCCCCGGGGAGCTGTTTTTT

len: 15
v_gene: TRBV6-1
j_gene: TRBJ1-6
abundance: -
d_gene: TRBD1
CDR3aa: CASSEQDRGTSPLHF
CDR3nt: TGTGCCAGCAGTGAACAGGACAGGGGTACTTCACCCCTCCACTTT

len: 13
v_gene: TRBV5-1
j_gene: TRBJ2-2
abundance: -
d_gene: -
CDR3aa: CASSKDGQGELFF
CDR3nt: TGCGCCAGCAGCAAAGACGGACAGGGGGAGCTGTTTTTT

len: 18
v_gene: TRBV4-1
j_gene: TRBJ2-3
abundance: -
d_gene: TRBD2
CDR3aa: CASSQESVAGGLGDTQYF
CDR3nt: TGCGCCAGCAGCCAAGAAAGTGTGGCGGGGGGGCTAGGAGATACGCAGTATTTT

len: 14
v_gene: TRBV2
j_gene: TRBJ2-2
abundance: -
d_gene: -
CDR3aa: CATAGGALTGELFF
CDR3nt: TGTGCCACCGCCGGGGGAGCCCTCACCGGGGAGCTGTTTTTT

len: 16
v_gene: TRBV28
j_gene: TRBJ2-5
abundance: many
d_gene: -
CDR3aa: CASSLLGTGVQETQYF
CDR3nt: TGTGCCAGCAGTTTATTGGGTACGGGGGTTCAAGAGACCCAGTACTTC

len: 15
v_gene: TRBV6-9
j_gene: TRBJ1-3
abundance: -
d_gene: -
CDR3aa: CASSRTGSSGNTIYF
CDR3nt: TGTGCCAGCAGCCGTACAGGGAGCTCTGGAAACACCATATATTTT

len: 15
v_gene: TRBV28
j_gene: TRBJ1-6
abundance: -
d_gene: TRBD1
CDR3aa: CASSGSQGYNSPLHF
CDR3nt: TGTGCCAGCAGTGGCTCACAGGGGTATAATTCACCCCTCCACTTT

len: 12
v_gene: TRBV5-4
j_gene: TRBJ2-1
abundance: -
d_gene: -
CDR3aa: CASSLGSNEQFF
CDR3nt: TGTGCCAGCAGCTTGGGTAGCAATGAGCAGTTCTTC

len: 18
v_gene: TRBV19
j_gene: TRBJ1-6
abundance: -
d_gene: -
CDR3aa: CASSKVYSLSSYNSPLHF
CDR3nt: TGTGCCAGTAGTAAGGTCTACAGCCTAAGCTCCTATAATTCACCCCTCCACTTT

len: 14
v_gene: TRBV29-1
j_gene: TRBJ2-1
abundance: -
d_gene: TRBD2
CDR3aa: CSELAGGVNNEQFF
CDR3nt: TGCAGCGAACTAGCGGGGGGGGTCAACAATGAGCAGTTCTTC

len: 14
v_gene: TRBV28
j_gene: TRBJ2-3
abundance: once
d_gene: -
CDR3aa: CASSLRQITDTQYF
CDR3nt: TGTGCCAGCAGTTTAAGACAGATCACAGATACGCAGTATTTT

len: 18
v_gene: TRBV19
j_gene: TRBJ2-6
abundance: -
d_gene: -
CDR3aa: CASSTTDSSLSGANVLTF
CDR3nt: TGTGCCAGTAGTACGACTGACAGTAGCCTCTCTGGGGCCAACGTCCTGACTTTC

len: 14
v_gene: TRBV5-1
j_gene: TRBJ1-2
abundance: -
d_gene: -
CDR3aa: CASSLASGGNGYTF
CDR3nt: TGCGCCAGCAGCTTGGCCTCGGGAGGGAACGGCTACACCTTC

len: 16
v_gene: TRBV18
j_gene: TRBJ2-7
abundance: -
d_gene: -
CDR3aa: CASSPNYTVLAYEQYF
CDR3nt: TGTGCCAGCTCACCTAATTATACAGTCCTTGCCTACGAGCAGTACTTC

len: 16
v_gene: TRBV14
j_gene: TRBJ2-7
abundance: -
d_gene: TRBD1
CDR3aa: CASSHARQGELYEQYF
CDR3nt: TGTGCCAGCAGCCACGCGAGACAGGGGGAGTTGTACGAGCAGTACTTC

len: 16
v_gene: TRBV7-2
j_gene: TRBJ1-5
abundance: -
d_gene: -
CDR3aa: CASSLGPRESNQPQHF
CDR3nt: TGTGCCAGCAGCTTAGGTCCCAGGGAAAGCAATCAGCCCCAGCATTTT

len: 13
v_gene: TRBV19
j_gene: TRBJ2-7
abundance: -
d_gene: -
CDR3aa: CASRAGNSYEQYF
CDR3nt: TGTGCCAGTAGAGCGGGTAACTCCTACGAGCAGTACTTC

len: 15
v_gene: TRBV11-2
j_gene: TRBJ2-7
abundance: once
d_gene: TRBD2
CDR3aa: CASSHGGDPFYEQYF
CDR3nt: TGTGCCAGCAGCCATGGGGGGGACCCCTTCTACGAGCAGTACTTC

len: 16
v_gene: TRBV6-2/TRBV6-3
j_gene: TRBJ2-7
abundance: -
d_gene: TRBD1
CDR3aa: CASSYSKDRGLYEQYF
CDR3nt: TGTGCCAGCAGTTACTCGAAGGACAGGGGGCTCTACGAGCAGTACTTC

len: 15
v_gene: TRBV5-4
j_gene: TRBJ1-3
abundance: -
d_gene: TRBD1
CDR3aa: CASSYLTGGGNTIYF
CDR3nt: TGTGCCAGCAGCTACCTTACAGGGGGTGGAAACACCATATATTTT

len: 15
v_gene: TRBV28
j_gene: TRBJ2-2
abundance: -
d_gene: TRBD2
CDR3aa: CASRYSGKSTGELFF
CDR3nt: TGTGCCAGCAGGTATAGCGGGAAGAGCACCGGGGAGCTGTTTTTT

len: 17
v_gene: TRBV21-1
j_gene: TRBJ2-7
abundance: -
d_gene: -
CDR3aa: CASSKFRGLAGPYEQYF
CDR3nt: TGTGCCAGCAGCAAATTTAGAGGCCTAGCGGGACCCTACGAGCAGTACTTC

len: 18
v_gene: TRBV27
j_gene: TRBJ2-1
abundance: -
d_gene: TRBD2
CDR3aa: CASSLSTYWTRSGYEQFF
CDR3nt: TGTGCCAGCAGTTTATCGACATACTGGACTAGAAGTGGTTATGAGCAGTTCTTC

len: 14
v_gene: TRBV15
j_gene: TRBJ2-5
abundance: -
d_gene: -
CDR3aa: CATSRDPGMETQYF
CDR3nt: TGTGCCACCAGCAGAGATCCAGGGATGGAGACCCAGTACTTC

len: 15
v_gene: TRBV3-1/TRBV3-2
j_gene: TRBJ1-1
abundance: -
d_gene: -
CDR3aa: CASSPSWGGDTEAFF
CDR3nt: TGTGCCAGCAGCCCGAGCTGGGGGGGAGACACTGAAGCTTTCTTT

len: 19
v_gene: TRBV12-2
j_gene: TRBJ2-1
abundance: -
d_gene: -
CDR3aa: CASRLGASGRPTKKNEQFF
CDR3nt: TGTGCAAGTCGCTTAGGAGCTAGCGGGAGGCCCACGAAAAAGAATGAGCAGTTCTTC

len: 15
v_gene: TRBV18
j_gene: TRBJ2-7
abundance: -
d_gene: -
CDR3aa: CASSPGRGSPYEQYF
CDR3nt: TGTGCCAGCTCACCAGGGCGAGGGAGCCCCTACGAGCAGTACTTC

len: 16
v_gene: TRBV2
j_gene: TRBJ2-7
abundance: -
d_gene: TRBD1
CDR3aa: CASSEFMGTGDYEQYF
CDR3nt: TGTGCCAGCAGTGAATTCATGGGGACAGGCGACTACGAGCAGTACTTC

len: 15
v_gene: TRBV9
j_gene: TRBJ2-7
abundance: -
d_gene: TRBD1
CDR3aa: CASSVQGGPLFEQYF
CDR3nt: TGTGCCAGCAGCGTTCAAGGGGGCCCCCTATTCGAGCAGTACTTC

len: 15
v_gene: TRBV13
j_gene: TRBJ1-2
abundance: -
d_gene: -
CDR3aa: CASSLTGEWYYGYTF
CDR3nt: TGTGCCAGCAGCCTCACGGGGGAATGGTACTATGGCTACACCTTC

len: 14
v_gene: TRBV7-2
j_gene: TRBJ1-2
abundance: -
d_gene: TRBD1
CDR3aa: CASSPMTGDMGSTF
CDR3nt: TGTGCCAGCAGCCCCATGACAGGGGATATGGGAAGCACCTTC

len: 16
v_gene: TRBV28
j_gene: TRBJ1-5
abundance: -
d_gene: -
CDR3aa: CASSYIGPISNQPQHF
CDR3nt: TGTGCCAGCAGTTATATTGGGCCGATTAGCAATCAGCCCCAGCATTTT

len: 16
v_gene: TRBV28
j_gene: TRBJ2-3
abundance: -
d_gene: TRBD2
CDR3aa: CASSFTSGGNTDTQYF
CDR3nt: TGTGCCAGCAGTTTCACTAGCGGGGGGAACACAGATACGCAGTATTTT

len: 13
v_gene: TRBV7-2
j_gene: TRBJ2-3
abundance: -
d_gene: -
CDR3aa: CASSLALGDTQYF
CDR3nt: TGTGCCAGCAGCTTAGCCCTCGGGGATACGCAGTATTTT

len: 13
v_gene: TRBV12-3/TRBV12-4
j_gene: TRBJ2-1
abundance: -
d_gene: -
CDR3aa: CASSFRGNNEQFF
CDR3nt: TGTGCCAGCAGTTTTCGGGGGAACAATGAGCAGTTCTTC

len: 15
v_gene: TRBV6-1
j_gene: TRBJ2-2
abundance: -
d_gene: -
CDR3aa: CASSEYRSNTGELFF
CDR3nt: TGTGCCAGCAGTGAATACAGATCGAACACCGGGGAGCTGTTTTTT

len: 13
v_gene: TRBV30
j_gene: TRBJ1-3
abundance: -
d_gene: -
CDR3aa: CAWIGRGGNTIYF
CDR3nt: TGTGCCTGGATAGGAAGAGGCGGAAACACCATATATTTT

len: 13
v_gene: TRBV11-2
j_gene: TRBJ1-1
abundance: -
d_gene: -
CDR3aa: CASSPARDTEAFF
CDR3nt: TGTGCCAGCAGCCCCGCCCGGGACACTGAAGCTTTCTTT

len: 16
v_gene: TRBV7-7
j_gene: TRBJ2-1
abundance: -
d_gene: TRBD2
CDR3aa: CASSLAVSGRGNEQFF
CDR3nt: TGTGCCAGCAGCTTAGCCGTCAGCGGGAGGGGCAATGAGCAGTTCTTC